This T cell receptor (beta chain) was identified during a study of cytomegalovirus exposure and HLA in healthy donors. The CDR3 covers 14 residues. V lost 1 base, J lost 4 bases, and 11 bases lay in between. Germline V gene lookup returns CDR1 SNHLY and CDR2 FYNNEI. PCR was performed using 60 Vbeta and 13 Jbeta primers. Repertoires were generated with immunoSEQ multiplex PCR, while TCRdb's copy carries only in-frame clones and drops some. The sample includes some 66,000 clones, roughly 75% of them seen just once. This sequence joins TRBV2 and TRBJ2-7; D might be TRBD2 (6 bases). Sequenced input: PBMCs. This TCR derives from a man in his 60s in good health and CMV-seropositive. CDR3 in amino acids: CASSEGRAAYEQYF. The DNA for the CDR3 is TGTGCCAGCAGTGAAGGGAGGGCGGCATACGAGCAGTACTTC.